The clone carrying this T cell receptor beta chain was counted only a few times. Its target is unknown. Findings of the study overall: Greatest tumor Treg TCR overlap was with tumor naive CD4+ cells.

Cells sorted as Tregs were CD4+, CD25+ and CD127-/low. CDR3 length: 15 residues. V was pared by 7 bases and J by 2 bases, with 15 bases between. CDR1 is MNHEY, CDR2 SVGAGI, per germline. One entry per CDR3 protein, called by TCRdb with MiXCR from the 5' RACE reads. This repertoire shows several thousand distinct CDR3 sequences, approximately 31% found once; its top ten account for approximately 5.6%. This clonotype originated in a female donor with breast cancer. Sequencing input: Tregs sorted from blood. The gene calls are TRBV6-5 and TRBJ1-5; D gene ambiguous. CDR3 sequence (DNA): TGTGCCAGCAAGCCCACGACCCTCGGCAATCAGCCCCAGCATTTT. It translates to CASKPTTLGNQPQHF.